This is a list of T cell receptor beta chains from one sample in a study of cytomegalovirus exposure and HLA in healthy donors. Some clones are missing from TCRdb's copy, which holds only in-frame ones; the method was immunoSEQ multiplex PCR. This sample has around 150,000 clones, with roughly 74% found just once. Sequencing was carried out using PBMCs. The receptors here all came from a male donor in good health and CMV-seronegative. CDR3s include the opening cysteine and the closing phenylalanine or tryptophan. Fields, in order: D gene, clone size, J gene, V gene, CDR3 protein, CDR3 DNA. A D gene is named only where the DNA matches it firmly. Clone size is stated in some rows and not others, as once, few, many or a class when expanded.

TRBD1	-	TRBJ2-7	TRBV6-6	CASSYGVRKGANEQYF	TGTGCCAGCAGTTACGGGGTTCGAAAGGGGGCAAACGAGCAGTACTTC
-	few	TRBJ1-2	TRBV27	CASSLQGLSGGYTF	TGTGCCAGCAGTTTACAGGGGTTATCGGGTGGCTACACCTTC
-	-	TRBJ2-3	TRBV19	CASRDRGRTDTQYF	TGTGCCAGTAGGGACAGAGGAAGGACAGATACGCAGTATTTT
TRBD1	-	TRBJ2-7	TRBV29-1	CSVEGPRTGGYEQYF	TGCAGCGTTGAAGGCCCAAGGACAGGGGGCTACGAGCAGTACTTC
TRBD1	-	TRBJ2-7	TRBV6-1	CASSRDSLYEQYF	TGTGCCAGCAGCAGGGACAGCCTCTACGAGCAGTACTTC
TRBD1	-	TRBJ2-7	TRBV5-1	CASSLRSGTGGGEQYF	TGCGCCAGCAGCCTAAGATCCGGGACAGGGGGCGGCGAGCAGTACTTC
-	-	TRBJ2-7	TRBV25-1	CASRTRTAPYEQYF	TGTGCCAGCAGGACCCGGACAGCCCCCTACGAGCAGTACTTC
TRBD1	-	TRBJ2-1	TRBV5-1	CASSSADRGLRHEQFF	TGCGCCAGCAGCTCAGCGGACAGGGGCCTGAGGCATGAGCAGTTCTTC
TRBD2	-	TRBJ2-1	TRBV28	CASSNTGLAGANEQFF	TGTGCCAGCAGTAACACGGGACTAGCGGGAGCGAATGAGCAGTTCTTC
-	-	TRBJ2-3	TRBV7-2	CASSSTSTDTQYF	TGTGCCAGCAGCTCCACTAGCACAGATACGCAGTATTTT
-	-	TRBJ1-5	TRBV16	CASSHTMDLGRQPQHF	TGTGCCAGCAGCCACACAATGGACTTGGGGAGGCAGCCCCAGCATTTT
-	-	TRBJ2-7	TRBV19	CASSVGRYREQYF	TGTGCCAGTAGTGTAGGCAGGTATAGGGAGCAGTACTTC
TRBD1	-	TRBJ1-5	TRBV18	CASSPDRFNQPQHF	TGTGCCAGCTCACCGGACAGGTTTAATCAGCCCCAGCATTTT
TRBD1	-	TRBJ1-4	TRBV5-1	CASSYTGTGDEKLFF	TGCGCCAGCAGCTACACCGGGACAGGGGATGAAAAACTGTTTTTT
TRBD1	-	TRBJ2-7	TRBV11-2	CASSAGTDYEQYF	TGTGCCAGCAGCGCCGGGACAGACTACGAGCAGTACTTC